The source of this TCR beta chain is a study of T cells in Graves' hyperthyroidism and ophthalmopathy. Study context: Before treatment of any kind, peripheral blood was taken at initial diagnosis.

This clonotype was counted at least ten times. Researchers took RNA transcripts and amplified the TCR beta CDR3 regions from them. A set of HTBI primers served as the primers for a first-round RT-PCR of the TCR CDR3. TCRdb itself ran the multiplex PCR reads through MiXCR, one entry per CDR3 protein. The sample comprises about 600,000 distinct CDR3 sequences, approximately 14% of which are singletons, and around 12% rests with the top ten. V trimming: 6 bases; J trimming: 4 bases; junction bases outside the gene matches: 9. CDR1 and CDR2 (germline): MDHEN, SYDVKM. The CDR3 is 16 residues long. The sample consisted of blood. The source is a woman in her 50s with Graves' ophthalmopathy. V usage is TRBV28 and J usage is TRBJ2-3; TRBD2 matches 11 bases. CDR3 sequence (DNA): TGTGCCAGCAGCGTCATAGCGGGAGGGCCGCCAGATACGCAGTATTTT. As protein: CASSVIAGGPPDTQYF. Together with reference TRBV28 and TRBJ2-3, the CDR3 gives the full variable domain: DVKVTQSSRYLVKRTGEKVFLECVQDMDHENMFWYRQDPGLGLRLIYFSYDVKMKEKGDIPEGYSVSREKKERFSLILESASTNQTSMYLCASSVIAGGPPDTQYFGPGTRLTVL.